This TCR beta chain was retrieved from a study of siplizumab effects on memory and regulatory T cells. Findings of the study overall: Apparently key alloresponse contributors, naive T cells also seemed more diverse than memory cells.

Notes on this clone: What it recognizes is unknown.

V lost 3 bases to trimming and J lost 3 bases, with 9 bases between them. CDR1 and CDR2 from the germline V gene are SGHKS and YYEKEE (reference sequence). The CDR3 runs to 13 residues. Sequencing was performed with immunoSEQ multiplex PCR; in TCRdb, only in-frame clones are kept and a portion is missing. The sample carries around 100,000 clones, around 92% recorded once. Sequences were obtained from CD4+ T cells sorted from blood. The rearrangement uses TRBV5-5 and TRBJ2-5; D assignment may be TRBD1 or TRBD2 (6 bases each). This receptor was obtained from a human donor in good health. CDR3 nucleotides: TGTGCCAGCAGCTCGAGGGGGGAAGAGACCCAGTACTTC. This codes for CASSSRGEETQYF.